A selection of T cell receptor beta chains follows, all from one sample in a study of Ad26.COV2.S vaccination and SARS-CoV-2 variants. Repertoires were generated with immunoSEQ multiplex PCR, while TCRdb's copy carries only in-frame clones and drops some. In the table there are some 370,000 clones, 83% of which are singletons. Sequences were derived from peripheral blood, sampled in a trial of Ad26.COV2.S vaccine versus placebo. The receptors were gathered from a person between 18 and 65 years old who received the Ad26.COV2.S COVID-19 vaccine or a placebo. The CDR3 runs from the conserved cysteine through the conserved F or W. The D gene is left open where the match is weak. A clone size is listed for some rows: how often the clone was seen (once, few, many), or a class if it is expanded.

d_call cdr3_length j_call clone_size v_call cdr3_aa cdr3_nt
TRBD2 14 TRBJ2-3 NA TRBV7-2 CASSRGAGADTQYF TGTGCCAGCAGCCGCGGGGCGGGAGCGGATACGCAGTATTTT
NA 14 TRBJ2-3 NA TRBV9 CASSTSPSTDTQYF TGTGCCAGCAGCACCTCCCCTTCCACAGATACGCAGTATTTT
NA 13 TRBJ1-2 NA TRBV6-5 CASNSGFNYGYTF TGTGCCAGCAACTCGGGGTTTAACTATGGCTACACCTTC
NA 16 TRBJ1-1 few TRBV5-5 CASSFFRGPWGTEAFF TGTGCCAGCAGCTTTTTCAGGGGCCCTTGGGGCACTGAAGCTTTCTTT
NA 13 TRBJ2-7 NA TRBV5-1 CASSGPAPYEQYF TGCGCCAGCTCGGGACCGGCTCCCTACGAGCAGTACTTC
NA 13 TRBJ2-7 medium-sized TRBV5-1 CASSFAASYEQYF TGCGCCAGCAGCTTCGCAGCCTCCTACGAGCAGTACTTC
NA 14 TRBJ1-2 NA TRBV27 CASSLTGNSYGYTF TGTGCCAGCAGTTTGACTGGGAATTCCTATGGCTACACCTTC
TRBD1 16 TRBJ1-1 NA TRBV4-2 CASSPRTGRVDTEAFF TGTGCCAGCAGCCCCCGGACAGGGCGAGTGGACACTGAAGCTTTCTTT
NA 14 TRBJ2-5 NA TRBV7-2 CASSPGSRGETQYF TGTGCCAGCAGCCCTGGGTCGCGAGGAGAGACCCAGTACTTC
NA 15 TRBJ2-1 NA TRBV11-3 CASTVPGLTINEQFF TGTGCCAGCACCGTCCCGGGACTTACTATTAATGAGCAGTTCTTC
TRBD2 17 TRBJ2-3 NA TRBV7-2 CASSLSLAGDPTDTQYF TGTGCCAGCAGCTTATCCCTAGCGGGGGACCCCACAGATACGCAGTATTTT
NA 12 TRBJ2-7 NA TRBV30 CAWSAISYEQYF TGTGCCTGGAGTGCGATCTCCTACGAGCAGTACTTC
NA 13 TRBJ1-2 NA TRBV28 CASSPRWSVWYTF TGTGCCAGCAGTCCCCGTTGGTCCGTCTGGTACACCTTC
NA 11 TRBJ1-6 NA TRBV28 CASSFGSPLHF TGTGCCAGCAGTTTCGGTTCACCCCTCCACTTT
NA 11 TRBJ2-1 NA TRBV20-1 CSAQGSDEQFF TGCAGTGCCCAGGGGAGCGATGAGCAGTTCTTC
TRBD1 13 TRBJ1-1 NA TRBV12-3/TRBV12-4 CASTTGASTEAFF TGTGCCAGCACTACAGGGGCGAGCACTGAAGCTTTCTTT
NA 14 TRBJ2-5 NA TRBV5-4 CATSPRGMRETQYF TGTGCCACCTCCCCCAGGGGAATGAGAGAGACCCAGTACTTC
TRBD1 15 TRBJ1-1 once TRBV4-3 CASSPTGTGTSEAFF TGCGCCAGCAGCCCCACCGGGACAGGGACTTCTGAAGCTTTCTTT
NA 12 TRBJ2-1 NA TRBV5-4 CASIGSGNEQFF TGTGCCAGCATTGGTTCGGGAAATGAGCAGTTCTTC
TRBD2 15 TRBJ2-7 many TRBV10-1 CASSENLAASYEQYF TGCGCCAGCAGTGAGAACCTAGCGGCCTCCTACGAGCAGTACTTC
NA 14 TRBJ2-1 once TRBV19 CASSITRPGDEQFF TGTGCCAGTAGTATAACGAGGCCCGGCGATGAGCAGTTCTTC
NA 14 TRBJ1-4 NA TRBV27 CASRLLQGNEKLFF TGTGCCAGCCGCTTGCTACAGGGTAATGAAAAACTGTTTTTT
NA 16 TRBJ1-2 NA TRBV4-1 CASSQQGTTGWYGYTF TGCGCCAGCAGCCAACAGGGAACAACAGGGTGGTATGGCTACACCTTC
NA 15 TRBJ2-7 NA TRBV6-5 CASSYSSLLGYEQYF TGTGCCAGCAGTTACTCGAGCCTGTTGGGGTACGAGCAGTACTTC
NA 16 TRBJ2-1 NA TRBV4-2 CASSHPPGATYNEQFF TGTGCCAGCAGCCATCCACCGGGGGCGACCTACAATGAGCAGTTCTTC
NA 15 TRBJ1-4 NA TRBV30 CAWSVGGLSRKKLFF TGTGCCTGGAGTGTAGGGGGGTTGAGCAGAAAAAAACTGTTTTTT
NA 14 TRBJ2-7 few TRBV7-3 CASSSPLEGGEQYF TGTGCCAGCAGCTCCCCCCTTGAGGGGGGCGAGCAGTACTTC
NA 14 TRBJ1-6 NA TRBV4-1 CASSQVLSGAPLHF TGCGCCAGCAGCCAAGTCCTGTCGGGGGCACCCCTCCACTTT
NA 12 TRBJ1-2 NA TRBV7-9 CASSSPGFGYTF TGTGCCAGCAGCTCTCCAGGCTTCGGCTACACCTTC
TRBD1 14 TRBJ2-7 NA TRBV12-5 CASGSFRDSYEQYF TGTGCTAGTGGTTCATTCCGGGACAGCTACGAGCAGTACTTC
NA 17 TRBJ2-7 NA TRBV1 CTSSQDSGRAEIYEQYF TGCACCAGCAGCCAAGATAGCGGGAGGGCCGAGATTTACGAGCAGTACTTC
NA 12 TRBJ1-1 NA TRBV15 CATSWGSTEAFF TGTGCCACCAGCTGGGGGTCCACTGAAGCTTTCTTT